A single sample is the source of the 6 T cell receptor beta chains below, sequenced in a study of OX40 agonist ivuxolimab in advanced cancers. Clones were read by immunoSEQ multiplex PCR, and TCRdb kept only the in-frame ones, dropping some. The sample contains some 52,000 clones, over 85% of which appear only once. This sample comprised CD4+ or CD8+ T cells sorted from blood, obtained in a trial of the OX40 agonist ivuxolimab. The receptors were gathered from an adult with an advanced solid tumor such as melanoma, head and neck, liver or kidney cancer.

CDR3 nucleotide sequence: TGTGCCTGGAGTGTACAATGGGCCCAAGAGACCCAGTACTTC. Amino acid sequence: CAWSVQWAQETQYF. J is TRBJ2-5 and V is TRBV30; the D is unclear. The V end lost 0 bases, the J end lost 1 base, and 9 bases lay between the germline ends. The CDR3 has 14 amino acids. CDR1 is GTSNPN, CDR2 SVGIG, per germline (reference sequence).

Only one count was recorded for this clone. The chain employs TRBV7-9 and TRBJ2-7, with 7 bases identical to TRBD2. Per the germline V gene, CDR1 is SEHNR and CDR2 is FQNEAQ (reference sequence). V lost 5 bases to trimming and J lost 4 bases; unmatched junction nucleotides: 14. The CDR3 is 16 amino acids. The CDR3 DNA is TGTGCCAGCAGCCTCGAAGCGGGACTAAGGCCATACGAGCAGTACTTC. Translation: CASSLEAGLRPYEQYF.

This chain joins TRBV6-6 and TRBJ1-1; the D is unclear. Germline CDR1 and CDR2: MNHNY and SVGAGI (reference sequence). The V end was cut by 0 bases, the J end by 1 base, with 0 bases between. This CDR3 has 12 amino acids. The CDR3 spells CASSYSNTEAFF. DNA of the CDR3: TGTGCCAGCAGTTACTCGAACACTGAAGCTTTCTTT.

The J gene is TRBJ2-7, the V gene TRBV2; D gene uncertain. Germline lookup yields CDR1 SNHLY and CDR2 FYNNEI. Trimming left V 4 bases short and J 2 bases short, with 6 bases between. This CDR3 comprises 12 residues. CDR3 sequence: CASSGIAYEQYF. In DNA, the CDR3 is TGTGCCAGCAGTGGAATAGCCTACGAGCAGTACTTC.

This clone was seen only once. The genes are TRBV9 and TRBJ2-1, with D tentatively TRBD1 (10 bases). The CDR3 runs 23 residues. V lost 3 bases and J lost 0, with 34 bases in between. Germline V gene lookup returns CDR1 SGDLS and CDR2 YYNGEE. The CDR3: CASSAPPGQGIAGEPNSYNEQFF. The DNA of the CDR3 is TGTGCCAGCAGCGCCCCTCCGGGACAGGGGATAGCGGGAGAACCTAACTCCTACAATGAGCAGTTCTTC.

This chain uses TRBV27 with TRBJ1-1; 8 nucleotides agree with TRBD1. This CDR3 is built from 15 residues. Germline CDR1 reads MNHEY; CDR2 reads SMNVEV (reference sequence). Trimming at V came to 6 bases and at J to 4 bases, leaving 10 bases not matched to a gene. The CDR3 nucleotides read TGTGCCAGCAGGGACCCTACAGGGGGGTCCACTGAAGCTTTCTTT. Translation: CASRDPTGGSTEAFF.